This TCR beta chain came from a study of blood T cell repertoires in COVID-19. Overall study: Material from acute and convalescent COVID-19 was sourced from the United States, Italy and Spain. Sources were T cells, B-cell-depleted T cells, or PBMCs; the material itself was cDNA or gDNA.

V lost 3 bases to trimming and J lost 4 bases; unmatched junction nucleotides: 14. Germline CDR1 SEHNR, CDR2 FQNEAQ (reference sequence). This CDR3 is 17 amino acids long. Per the original data handling: Using reference gene primer amplification, nucleated cell counts were estimated. Measured with immunoSEQ multiplex PCR; TCRdb has only the in-frame clones, and not every one. V, J and clone size were drawn from that table, and D and trimming were deduced from the DNA. The sample has 40,000 or so clones; approximately 90% are singletons. The sequenced sample consisted of peripheral blood. The chain links TRBV7-9 to TRBJ2-5; 7 positions agree with TRBD1. The source of this sequence is a man between 45 and 60 years old with active COVID-19. This chain's CDR3 is CASSLIVNNRGSETQYF. CDR3 DNA sequence: TGTGCCAGCAGCTTGATAGTCAATAACAGGGGATCAGAGACCCAGTACTTC.